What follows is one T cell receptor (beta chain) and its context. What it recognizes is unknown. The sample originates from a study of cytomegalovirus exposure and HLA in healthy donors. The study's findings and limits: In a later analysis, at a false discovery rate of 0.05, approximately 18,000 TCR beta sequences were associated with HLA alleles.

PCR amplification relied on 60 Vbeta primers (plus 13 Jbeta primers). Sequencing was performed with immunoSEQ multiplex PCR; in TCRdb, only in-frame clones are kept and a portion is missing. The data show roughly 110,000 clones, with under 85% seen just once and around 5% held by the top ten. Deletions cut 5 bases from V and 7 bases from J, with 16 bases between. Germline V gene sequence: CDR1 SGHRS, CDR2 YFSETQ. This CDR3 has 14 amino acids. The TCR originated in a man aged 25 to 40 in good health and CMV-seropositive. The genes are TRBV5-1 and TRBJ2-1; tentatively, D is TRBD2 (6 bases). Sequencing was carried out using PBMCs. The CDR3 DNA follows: TGCGCCAGCAGTTCGACCAGTGGGAGGAATGAGCAGTTCTTC. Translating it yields CASSSTSGRNEQFF.